Shown below are 26 T cell receptor beta chains from a single sample sequenced in a study of T-cell memory formation after mild COVID-19. TCRdb redid the calling of the 5' RACE reads with MiXCR, one entry per CDR3 protein. The data show approximately 260,000 distinct CDR3 sequences, 16% seen once. Sequenced material: PBMCs or a T cell subset sorted from them (not recorded which). Receptor source: a man in his late teens or twenties who had mild COVID-19 (a few samples of this study predate the infection). Cell type and time point are not known.

The chain couples TRBV7-9 to TRBJ1-1, with 8 bases lining up with TRBD1. With 5 bases clipped from V and 5 bases from J, the junction kept 7 bases outside the gene matches. The CDR3 has 14 residues. Looked up from germline, CDR1 is SEHNR and CDR2 is FQNEAQ (reference sequence). For the CDR3, the DNA is TGTGCCAGCAGCACGAGACAGGGGTGGACTGAAGCTTTCTTT. It is translated as CASSTRQGWTEAFF.

This sequence joins TRBV11-2 and TRBJ2-3; no definite D call. Germline loops: CDR1 SGHAT, CDR2 FQNNGV. This CDR3 has 16 residues. The ends were cut back, 5 bases at V and 6 bases at J, with 21 bases in the middle. CDR3 loop: CASSPLYSLTPDTQYF. The CDR3 DNA reads as TGTGCCAGCAGCCCCCTTTACTCTCTGACCCCCGATACGCAGTATTTT.

The sample holds many counts of this clonotype. The V gene is TRBV5-1, the J gene TRBJ2-7; TRBD1 aligns across 8 bases. Per germline, CDR1 SGHRS and CDR2 YFSETQ. Losses at the gene ends were 4 bases for V and 0 bases for J; bases not matched to a gene: 9. The CDR3 spans 16 residues. CDR3 coding DNA: TGCGCCAGCAGCCGGAGGACAGGGCAATACTCCTACGAGCAGTACTTC. Protein product: CASSRRTGQYSYEQYF. Using reference TRBV5-1 and TRBJ2-7 for the parts outside the CDR3, the full variable domain is KAGVTQTPRYLIKTRGQQVTLSCSPISGHRSVSWYQQTPGQGLQFLFEYFSETQRNKGNFPGRFSGRQFSNSRSEMNVSTLELGDSALYLCASSRRTGQYSYEQYFGPGTRLTVT.

The J gene is TRBJ2-3, the V gene TRBV4-1; 8 positions agree with TRBD2. V trimming: 3 bases; J trimming: 4 bases; junction bases outside the gene matches: 12. This CDR3 has 17 residues. Germline CDR1 is MGHRA and CDR2 is YSYEKL. As DNA, the CDR3 is TGCGCCAGCAGCCAGCGCTCCCCCGGGGGGGCAGCAGATACGCAGTATTTT. Translating it yields CASSQRSPGGAADTQYF.

The chain recombines TRBV24-1 with TRBJ2-1, with 16 bases fitting TRBD2. The germline V gene encodes CDR1 KGHDR and CDR2 SFDVKD. The CDR3 covers 18 residues. Trimming cost V 0 bases and J 2 bases; bases outside gene matches: 0. The CDR3 region is CATSDLGTSGGAYNEQFF. The CDR3 bases are TGTGCCACCAGTGATTTGGGGACTAGCGGGGGGGCCTACAATGAGCAGTTCTTC.

This clonotype occurred a few times. The chain employs TRBV5-1 and TRBJ2-5, with D possibly being TRBD2 (6 bases). V was shortened by 3 bases and J by 3 bases, with 9 bases between the two germline ends. The CDR3 spans 13 residues. CDR1 SGHRS and CDR2 YFSETQ come from the germline V gene. CDR3 DNA sequence: TGCGCCAGCAGCTCGGGACTGAAAGAGACCCAGTACTTC. As protein: CASSSGLKETQYF.

CDR3 in amino acids: CSARGVAGWTNEKLFF. The CDR3 coding sequence is TGCAGTGCTAGGGGTGTGGCAGGGTGGACTAATGAAAAACTGTTTTTT. V and J are TRBV20-1 and TRBJ1-4, with TRBD1 as a possible D gene (5 bases). Trimming removed 3 bases at V and 2 bases at J, with 16 bases between. The CDR3 contains 16 residues. Germline V gene data show CDR1 as DFQATT and CDR2 as SNEGSKA (reference sequence).

This chain links TRBV20-1 with TRBJ1-5; D might be TRBD1 (5 bases). CDR1 DFQATT and CDR2 SNEGSKA come from the germline V gene (reference sequence). Trimming removed 0 bases at V and 10 bases at J, with 16 bases between. The CDR3 spans 14 residues. The CDR3 loop reads CSARDQVAREPQHF. The CDR3 nucleotides are TGCAGTGCTAGAGATCAGGTTGCCAGGGAACCCCAGCATTTT.

This clonotype turned up a few times. V gene TRBV12-3 or TRBV12-4 combines with J gene TRBJ2-3; D unresolved. The CDR3 extends over 11 amino acids. The germline V and J ends were trimmed by 5 bases and 7 bases, with 7 bases remaining between them. CDR3 nucleotides: TGTGCCAGCAGTCAACACTATACGCAGTATTTT. Its translation is CASSQHYTQYF.

This clonotype was seen a few times. The J gene is TRBJ2-3, the V gene TRBV7-2; 7 bases agree with TRBD2. J lost 0 bases, V lost 6 bases, and 3 bases had no gene match. CDR1 and CDR2 (germline): SGHTA, FQGNSA. The CDR3 has 14 residues. The CDR3 bases are TGTGCCAGCAGGATCGGGGGGAGCACAGATACGCAGTATTTT. Amino acids: CASRIGGSTDTQYF.

This clonotype was detected only a few times. The V and J genes are TRBV7-9 and TRBJ2-1, with D possibly being TRBD1 or TRBD2 (5 bases each). CDR1 is SEHNR and CDR2 is FQNEAQ in the germline V gene (reference sequence). The CDR3 extends over 15 amino acids. V was trimmed by 0 bases and J by 6 bases, leaving 12 bases between them. The CDR3: CASSLARAGANEQFF. In nucleotides, the CDR3 is TGTGCCAGCAGCTTAGCCAGGGCCGGGGCCAATGAGCAGTTCTTC.

This rearrangement joins TRBV3-1 to TRBJ2-1; D is perhaps TRBD2 (5 bases). V was clipped by 4 bases and J by 9 bases, with 7 bases between them. The CDR3 is made up of 11 amino acids. Germline V lookup: CDR1 LGHDT, CDR2 YNNKEL (reference sequence). The CDR3 protein is CASSLTSEQFF. Written as DNA, the CDR3 is TGTGCCAGCAGCCTAACTAGTGAGCAGTTCTTC.

This clonotype was counted between two and nine times. This rearrangement joins TRBV20-1 to TRBJ2-5; 9 nucleotides line up with TRBD2. The CDR3 length is 13 residues. The V segment lost 6 bases and the J segment 1 base; nucleotides outside the gene matches: 3. Germline-derived CDR1 and CDR2 are DFQATT and SNEGSKA (reference sequence). The CDR3 spells CSALTSGQETQYF. The CDR3 DNA reads as TGCAGTGCCCTGACTAGCGGCCAAGAGACCCAGTACTTC.

The CDR3 region is CASSYPGGGQFF. DNA for the CDR3: TGTGCCAGCAGTTACCCAGGTGGAGGGCAGTTCTTC. The chain is built from TRBV6-2 or TRBV6-3 and TRBJ2-1; weak D call: TRBD2 (5 bases). Trimming left V 2 bases short and J 12 bases short, with 11 bases between. This CDR3 contains 12 residues. Germline CDR1 MNHEY, CDR2 SVGEGT.

A few counts support this clonotype. The chain combines TRBV2 with TRBJ2-5; possibly TRBD1 for D (5 bases). This CDR3 comprises 13 residues. Germline CDR1 SNHLY, CDR2 FYNNEI. V was clipped by 5 bases and J by 5 bases, with 12 bases between them. The CDR3 region is CASSIGALETQYF. CDR3 nucleotides: TGTGCCAGCAGTATAGGGGCTTTGGAGACCCAGTACTTC.

Concerning this clonotype itself: Mismatch with germline at one junction end may stem from a read error. The V gene is TRBV5-1, the J gene TRBJ2-3; unclear D gene. CDR3 size: 14 residues. Per germline, CDR1 SGHRS and CDR2 YFSETQ. CDR3 DNA: TGCGCCACCAGCTTACGGGTTGGTACAGATACGCAGTATTTT. This sequence encodes CATSLRVGTDTQYF.

This clonotype was counted only a few times. The V and J genes are TRBV6-5 and TRBJ1-2; D unresolved. Germline CDR1 is MNHEY and CDR2 is SVGAGI. Trimming removed 5 bases at V and 4 bases at J, with 5 bases between. CDR3 length: 11 amino acids. Here the CDR3 reads CASSGSYGYTF. The CDR3 DNA follows: TGTGCCAGCAGTGGGTCCTATGGCTACACCTTC.

This clonotype was detected many times. The chain couples TRBV5-1 to TRBJ2-5; TRBD2 aligns across 10 bases. Germline trimming cut 0 bases from V and 5 bases from J; bases unmatched to any gene: 4. Germline values: CDR1 SGHRS, CDR2 YFSETQ. CDR3 size: 15 residues. This CDR3 reads CASSLAGTSDETQYF. In DNA, the CDR3 is TGCGCCAGCAGCTTGGCCGGGACTAGCGATGAGACCCAGTACTTC.

In DNA form, the CDR3 reads TGTGCCAGCAGTGCTCAGGGTCGGACAGATACGCAGTATTTT. It encodes CASSAQGRTDTQYF. The rearrangement joins TRBV6-4 to TRBJ2-3, with D maybe TRBD1 (5 bases). Trimming stripped 4 bases from V and 3 bases from J, with 11 bases between. The CDR3 is 14 amino acids. Germline lookup yields CDR1 MRHNA and CDR2 SNTAGT.

This chain uses TRBV6-5 with TRBJ2-1; 8 nucleotides line up with TRBD1. This CDR3 is 16 amino acids long. CDR1 MNHEY and CDR2 SVGAGI come from the germline V gene. V shed 6 bases and J 7 bases; nucleotides not matched to a gene: 14. CDR3 sequence (DNA): TGTGCCAGCAGCCGCCGACAGGGGAGTTCGGAAAATGAGCAGTTCTTC. Translating gives CASSRRQGSSENEQFF.

This clonotype has more than one count but fewer than ten. The CDR3 spells CASSARWGRSNQPQHF. The CDR3 DNA reads as TGTGCCAGCAGTGCCCGTTGGGGTAGGAGCAATCAGCCCCAGCATTTT. The V gene is TRBV6-6, the J gene TRBJ1-5; D is undetermined. The CDR3 has 16 amino acids. The germline CDR1 and CDR2 sequences are MNHNY and SVGAGI (reference sequence). The V gene lost 5 bases and the J gene lost 1 base, with 15 bases spanning the gap.

This clonotype has just a few counts. J is TRBJ1-1 and V is TRBV12-3 or TRBV12-4; TRBD1 matches 10 bases. V lost 3 bases and J lost 4; bases outside the gene matches: 5. The CDR3 runs 15 residues. The CDR3 DNA follows: TGTGCCAGCAGTTTTGGACAGGGGGTGGGCACTGAAGCTTTCTTT. Its protein product is CASSFGQGVGTEAFF.

This clonotype showed up just a few times. The chain has TRBV29-1 and TRBJ2-5, with 7 bases fitting TRBD1. Germline V gene data show CDR1 as SQVTM and CDR2 as ANQGSEA. This CDR3 is 13 amino acids long. Trimming took 4 bases from V and 4 from J; bases not matched to a gene: 6. DNA for the CDR3: TGCAGCGTTGCAGTAGGGGGCGGAGAGACCCAGTACTTC. Translated: CSVAVGGGETQYF.

This clonotype occurred a few times. This chain links TRBV2 with TRBJ2-4; D may be TRBD2 (6 bases). Germline V gives CDR1 SNHLY, CDR2 FYNNEI. The length of the CDR3 is 16 residues. V was cut by 4 bases and J by 3 bases, with 16 bases left in between. In DNA form, the CDR3 reads TGTGCCAGCAGTGGCACACCCCGGGGGAGCAAAAACATTCAGTACTTC. This encodes CASSGTPRGSKNIQYF.

This clonotype was detected only a few times. The chain links TRBV20-1 to TRBJ2-5; D not certain. The length of the CDR3 is 11 residues. From germline, CDR1 is DFQATT and CDR2 SNEGSKA (reference sequence). This chain's CDR3 is CSPRYQETQYF. The CDR3 nucleotides are TGCAGCCCCCGTTACCAAGAGACCCAGTACTTC.

This clonotype showed up just a few times. This chain links TRBV6-5 with TRBJ2-6; 10 bases match TRBD1. Trimming removed 0 bases from V and 1 base from J; junction bases left unmatched: 3. The CDR3 extends over 18 amino acids. The germline CDR1 and CDR2 sequences are MNHEY and SVGAGI. Written as DNA, the CDR3 is TGTGCCAGCAGTTACTCTTGGACAGGGGGATCTGGGGCCAACGTCCTGACTTTC. Its translation is CASSYSWTGGSGANVLTF.